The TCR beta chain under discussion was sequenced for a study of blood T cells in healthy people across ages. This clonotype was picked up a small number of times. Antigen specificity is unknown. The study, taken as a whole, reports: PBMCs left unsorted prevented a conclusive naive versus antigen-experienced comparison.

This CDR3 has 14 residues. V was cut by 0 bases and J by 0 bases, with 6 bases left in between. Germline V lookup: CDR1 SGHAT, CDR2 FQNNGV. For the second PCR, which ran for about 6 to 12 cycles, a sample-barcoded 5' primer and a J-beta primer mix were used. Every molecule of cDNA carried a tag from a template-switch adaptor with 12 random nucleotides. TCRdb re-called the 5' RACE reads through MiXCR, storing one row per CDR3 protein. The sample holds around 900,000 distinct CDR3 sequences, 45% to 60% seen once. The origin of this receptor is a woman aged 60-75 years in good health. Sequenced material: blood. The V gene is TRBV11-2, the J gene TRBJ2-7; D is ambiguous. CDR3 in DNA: TGTGCCAGCAGCTTAGATTCCAACTCCTACGAGCAGTACTTC. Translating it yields CASSLDSNSYEQYF.